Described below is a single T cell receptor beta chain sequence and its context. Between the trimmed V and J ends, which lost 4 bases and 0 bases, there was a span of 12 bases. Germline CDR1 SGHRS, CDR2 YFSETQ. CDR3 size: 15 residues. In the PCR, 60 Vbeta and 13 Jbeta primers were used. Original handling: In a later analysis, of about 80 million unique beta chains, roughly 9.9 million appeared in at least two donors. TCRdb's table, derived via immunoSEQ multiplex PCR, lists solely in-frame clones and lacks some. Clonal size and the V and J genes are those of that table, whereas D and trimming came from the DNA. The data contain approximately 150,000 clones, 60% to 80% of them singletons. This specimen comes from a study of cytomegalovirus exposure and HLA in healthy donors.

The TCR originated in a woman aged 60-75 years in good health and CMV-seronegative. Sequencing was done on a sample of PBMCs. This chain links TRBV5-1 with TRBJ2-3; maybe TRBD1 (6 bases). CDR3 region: CASSLAGVSTDTQYF. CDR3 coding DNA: TGCGCCAGCAGCCTGGCAGGGGTGAGCACAGATACGCAGTATTTT.